This T cell receptor (beta chain) appears in the sequencing data of a study of blood T cell repertoires in COVID-19. Background on the study: Samples taken during acute and convalescent COVID-19 were collected in the United States, Italy and Spain.

The data were produced by immunoSEQ multiplex PCR, yet TCRdb's version contains in-frame clones alone and is incomplete. The data contain fewer than 200,000 clones, more than 70% of them singletons. V lost 4 bases and J lost 3, with 13 bases in between. The germline gives CDR1 MNHEY, CDR2 SMNVEV (reference sequence). CDR3 length: 16 amino acids. Specimen: peripheral blood. The chain carries TRBV27 and TRBJ2-6, with D possibly TRBD2 on 6 matching bases. The clonotype was recovered from a woman aged 55-70 years with acute or convalescent COVID-19. CDR3 DNA sequence: TGTGCCAGCAGTTATAGGCCGGGAGTTGGGGCCAACGTCCTGACTTTC. Encoded protein: CASSYRPGVGANVLTF.